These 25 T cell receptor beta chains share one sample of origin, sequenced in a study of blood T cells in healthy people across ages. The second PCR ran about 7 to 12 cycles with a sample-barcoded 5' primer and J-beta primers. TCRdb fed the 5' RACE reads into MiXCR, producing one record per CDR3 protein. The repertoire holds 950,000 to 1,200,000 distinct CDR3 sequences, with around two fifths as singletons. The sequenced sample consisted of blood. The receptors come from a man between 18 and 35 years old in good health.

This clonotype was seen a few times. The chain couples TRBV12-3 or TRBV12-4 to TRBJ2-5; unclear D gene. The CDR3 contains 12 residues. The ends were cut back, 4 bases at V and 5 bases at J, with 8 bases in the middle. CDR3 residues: CASSSGYETQYF. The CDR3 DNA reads TGTGCCAGCAGTTCGGGTTATGAGACCCAGTACTTC.

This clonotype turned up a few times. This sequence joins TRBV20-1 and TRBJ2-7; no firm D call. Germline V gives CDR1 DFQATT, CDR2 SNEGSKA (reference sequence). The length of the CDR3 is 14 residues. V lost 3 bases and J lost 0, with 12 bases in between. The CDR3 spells CSARSTRSSYEQYF. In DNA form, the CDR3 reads TGCAGTGCTAGGTCAACCAGGAGCTCCTACGAGCAGTACTTC.

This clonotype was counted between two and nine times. For the CDR3, the DNA is TGTGCCAGCAGTCCACTAACTAACGGCGGCTACAATGAGCAGTACTTC. Its translation is CASSPLTNGGYNEQYF. This chain joins TRBV12-3 or TRBV12-4 and TRBJ2-1; no definite D call. Matching the DNA end better, TRBJ2-7 makes the J call doubtful. CDR3 size: 16 residues.

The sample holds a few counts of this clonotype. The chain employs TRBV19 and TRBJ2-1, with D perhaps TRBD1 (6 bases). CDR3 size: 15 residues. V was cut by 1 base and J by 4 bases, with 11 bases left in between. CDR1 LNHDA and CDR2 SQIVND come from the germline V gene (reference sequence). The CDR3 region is CASSIGGQGYNEQFF. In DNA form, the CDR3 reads TGTGCCAGTAGTATAGGGGGGCAGGGTTACAATGAGCAGTTCTTC.

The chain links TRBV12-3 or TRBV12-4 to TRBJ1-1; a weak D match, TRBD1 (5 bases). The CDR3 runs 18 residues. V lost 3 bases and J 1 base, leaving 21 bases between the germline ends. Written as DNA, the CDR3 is TGTGCCAGCAGTTTGGAGGGCAGGGCCGGCCGAAGGAACACTGAAGCTTTCTTT. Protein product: CASSLEGRAGRRNTEAFF.

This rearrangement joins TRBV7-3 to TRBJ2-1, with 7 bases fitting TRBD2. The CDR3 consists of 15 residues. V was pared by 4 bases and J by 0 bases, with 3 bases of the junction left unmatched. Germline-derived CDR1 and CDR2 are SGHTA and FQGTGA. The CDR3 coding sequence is TGTGCCAGCAGCTCCGGGACTACCTCCTACAATGAGCAGTTCTTC. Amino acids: CASSSGTTSYNEQFF. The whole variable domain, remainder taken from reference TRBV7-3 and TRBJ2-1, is GAGVSQTPSNKVTEKGKYVELRCDPISGHTALYWYRQSLGQGPEFLIYFQGTGAADDSGLPNDRFFAVRPEGSVSTLKIQRTERGDSAVYLCASSSGTTSYNEQFFGPGTRLTVL.

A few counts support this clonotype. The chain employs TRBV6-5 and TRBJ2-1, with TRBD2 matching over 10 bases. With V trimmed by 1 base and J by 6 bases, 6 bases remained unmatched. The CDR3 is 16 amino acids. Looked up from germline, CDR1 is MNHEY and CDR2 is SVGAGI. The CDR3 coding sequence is TGTGCCAGCAGTTACTTAGGGCTAGCGGGGGTCAATGAGCAGTTCTTC. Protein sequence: CASSYLGLAGVNEQFF.

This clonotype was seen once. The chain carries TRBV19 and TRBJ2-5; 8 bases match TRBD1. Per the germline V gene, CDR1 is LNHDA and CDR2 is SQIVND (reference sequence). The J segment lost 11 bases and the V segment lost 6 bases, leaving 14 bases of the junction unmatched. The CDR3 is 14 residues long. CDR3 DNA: TGTGCCAGTAGCCTCTCAGGGGGCCACAATGAGCAGTACTTC. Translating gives CASSLSGGHNEQYF.

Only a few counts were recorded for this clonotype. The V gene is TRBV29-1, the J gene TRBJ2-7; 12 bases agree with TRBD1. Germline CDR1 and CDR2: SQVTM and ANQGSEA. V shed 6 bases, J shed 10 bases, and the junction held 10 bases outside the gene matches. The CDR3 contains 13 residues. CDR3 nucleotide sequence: TGCAGCGTCGATTCCGGGACAGGGGGCGTCCAGTACTTC. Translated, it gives CSVDSGTGGVQYF.

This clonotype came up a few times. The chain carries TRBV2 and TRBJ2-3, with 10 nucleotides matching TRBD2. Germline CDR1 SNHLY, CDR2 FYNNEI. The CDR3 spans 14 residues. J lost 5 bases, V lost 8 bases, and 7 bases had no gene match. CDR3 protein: CASDVAGGGDTQYF. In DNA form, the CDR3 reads TGTGCCAGCGATGTAGCGGGGGGCGGAGATACGCAGTATTTT. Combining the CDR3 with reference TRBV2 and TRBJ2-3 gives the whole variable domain EPEVTQTPSHQVTQMGQEVILRCVPISNHLYFYWYRQILGQKVEFLVSFYNNEISEKSEIFDDQFSVERPDGSNFTLKIRSTKLEDSAMYFCASDVAGGGDTQYFGPGTRLTVL.

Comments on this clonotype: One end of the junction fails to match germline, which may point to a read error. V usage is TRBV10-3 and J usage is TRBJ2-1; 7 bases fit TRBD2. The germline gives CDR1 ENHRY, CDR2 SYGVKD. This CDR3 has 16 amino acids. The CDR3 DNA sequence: TGCGCCATCAGTGAGTCTGGCGGGAGCTCCTACAATGAGCAGTTCTTC. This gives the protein CAISESGGSSYNEQFF.

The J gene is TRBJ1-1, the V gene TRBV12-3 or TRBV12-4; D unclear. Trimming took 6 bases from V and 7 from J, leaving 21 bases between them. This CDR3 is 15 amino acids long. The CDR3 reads CASSPLGGPLVEAFF. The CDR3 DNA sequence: TGTGCCAGCAGCCCGCTAGGAGGGCCACTTGTTGAAGCTTTCTTT.

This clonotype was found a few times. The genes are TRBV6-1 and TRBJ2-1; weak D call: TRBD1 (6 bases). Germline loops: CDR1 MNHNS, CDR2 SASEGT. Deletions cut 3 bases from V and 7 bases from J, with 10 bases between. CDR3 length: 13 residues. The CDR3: CASSDRGRNEQFF. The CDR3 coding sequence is TGTGCCAGCAGTGACAGGGGCCGGAATGAGCAGTTCTTC.

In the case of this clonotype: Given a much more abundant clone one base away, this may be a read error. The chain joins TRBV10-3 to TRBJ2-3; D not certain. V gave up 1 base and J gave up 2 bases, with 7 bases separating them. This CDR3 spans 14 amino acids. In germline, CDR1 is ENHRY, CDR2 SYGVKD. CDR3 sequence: CAISEFLNTDTQYF. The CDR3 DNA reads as TGTGCCATCAGTGAGTTTTTAAACACAGATACGCAGTATTTT.

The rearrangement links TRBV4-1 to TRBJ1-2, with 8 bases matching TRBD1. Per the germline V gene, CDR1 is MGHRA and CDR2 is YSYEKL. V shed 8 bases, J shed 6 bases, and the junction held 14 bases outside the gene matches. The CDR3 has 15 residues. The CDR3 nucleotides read TGCGCCAGCGGGTTTGTAGGACAGGGAAAAGATGGCTACACCTTC. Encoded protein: CASGFVGQGKDGYTF.

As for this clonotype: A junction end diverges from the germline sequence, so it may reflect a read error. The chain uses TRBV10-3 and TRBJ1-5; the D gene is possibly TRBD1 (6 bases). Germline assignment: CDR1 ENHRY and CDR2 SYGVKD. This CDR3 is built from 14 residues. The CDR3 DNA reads TGTGCCATCAGTGATGGGGGACACTATCAGCCCCGGCATTTT. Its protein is CAISDGGHYQPRHF.

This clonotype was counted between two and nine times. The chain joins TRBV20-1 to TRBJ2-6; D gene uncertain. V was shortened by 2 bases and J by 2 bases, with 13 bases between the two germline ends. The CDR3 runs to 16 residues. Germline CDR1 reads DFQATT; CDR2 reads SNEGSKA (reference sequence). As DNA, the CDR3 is TGCAGTGCTAGAAACACGGGCAGACCTGGGGCCAACGTCCTGACTTTC. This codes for CSARNTGRPGANVLTF.

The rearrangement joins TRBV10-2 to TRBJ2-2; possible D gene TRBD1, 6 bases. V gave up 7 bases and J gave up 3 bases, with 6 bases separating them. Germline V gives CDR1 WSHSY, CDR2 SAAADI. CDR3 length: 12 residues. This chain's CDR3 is CASNRDTGELFF. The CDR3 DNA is TGCGCCAGCAACAGGGACACCGGGGAGCTGTTTTTT.

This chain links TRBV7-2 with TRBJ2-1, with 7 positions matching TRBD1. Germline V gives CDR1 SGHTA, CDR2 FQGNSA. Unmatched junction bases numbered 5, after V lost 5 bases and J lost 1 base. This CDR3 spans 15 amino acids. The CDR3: CASSVNRGSYNEQFF. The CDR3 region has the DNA TGTGCCAGCAGCGTAAACAGGGGATCCTACAATGAGCAGTTCTTC.

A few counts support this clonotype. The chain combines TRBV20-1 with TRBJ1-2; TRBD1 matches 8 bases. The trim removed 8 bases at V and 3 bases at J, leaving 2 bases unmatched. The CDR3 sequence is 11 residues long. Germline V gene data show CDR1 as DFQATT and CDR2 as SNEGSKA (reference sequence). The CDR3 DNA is TGCAGTCAGACAGGGGACTATGGCTACACCTTC. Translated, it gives CSQTGDYGYTF.

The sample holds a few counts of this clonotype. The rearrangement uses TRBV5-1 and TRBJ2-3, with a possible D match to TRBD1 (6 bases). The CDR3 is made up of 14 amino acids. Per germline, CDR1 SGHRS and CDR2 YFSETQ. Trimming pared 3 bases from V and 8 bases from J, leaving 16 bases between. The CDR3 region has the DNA TGCGCCAGCAGCTCGAGTAACAGGGAGTCTACGCAGTATTTT. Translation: CASSSSNRESTQYF.

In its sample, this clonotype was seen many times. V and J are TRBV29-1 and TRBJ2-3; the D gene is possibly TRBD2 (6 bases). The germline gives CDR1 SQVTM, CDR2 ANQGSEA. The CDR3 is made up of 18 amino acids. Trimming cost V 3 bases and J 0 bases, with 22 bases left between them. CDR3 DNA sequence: TGCAGCGTTGATTTGGGGCTAGCGCGAGCTATCAGCACAGATACGCAGTATTTT. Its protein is CSVDLGLARAISTDTQYF.

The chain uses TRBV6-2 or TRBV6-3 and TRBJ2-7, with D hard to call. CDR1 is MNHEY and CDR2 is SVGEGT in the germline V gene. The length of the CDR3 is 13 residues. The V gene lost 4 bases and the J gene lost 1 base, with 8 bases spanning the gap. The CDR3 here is CASSSYTSYEQYF. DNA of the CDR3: TGTGCCAGCAGTTCTTATACTTCCTACGAGCAGTACTTC.

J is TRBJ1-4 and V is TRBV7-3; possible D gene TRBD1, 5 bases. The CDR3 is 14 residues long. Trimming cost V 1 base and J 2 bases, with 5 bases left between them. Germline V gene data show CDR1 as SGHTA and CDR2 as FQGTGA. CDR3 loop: CASSLRDTNEKLFF. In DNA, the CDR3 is TGTGCCAGCAGCTTAAGGGACACTAATGAAAAACTGTTTTTT. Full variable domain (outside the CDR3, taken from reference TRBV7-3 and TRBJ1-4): GAGVSQTPSNKVTEKGKYVELRCDPISGHTALYWYRQSLGQGPEFLIYFQGTGAADDSGLPNDRFFAVRPEGSVSTLKIQRTERGDSAVYLCASSLRDTNEKLFFGSGTQLSVL.

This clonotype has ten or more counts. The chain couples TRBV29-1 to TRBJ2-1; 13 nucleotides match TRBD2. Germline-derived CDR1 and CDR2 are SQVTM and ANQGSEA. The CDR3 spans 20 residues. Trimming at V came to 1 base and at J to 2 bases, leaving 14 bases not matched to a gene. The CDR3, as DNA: TGCAGCGTTGAAGGTCGGACTAGCGGGGGCAGACTCCCCCCCTACAATGAGCAGTTCTTC. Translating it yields CSVEGRTSGGRLPPYNEQFF.